This T cell receptor (beta chain) was captured by sequencing in a study of blood T cell repertoires in COVID-19. Study summary: Whether acute or convalescent, the COVID-19 samples came from the United States, Italy and Spain.

Germline CDR1 reads MGHRA; CDR2 reads YSYEKL. Trimming took 0 bases from V and 2 from J, leaving 14 bases between them. The CDR3 loop spans 18 amino acids. Original processing methods: Researchers report that nucleated cell counts were estimated from reference gene primer amplification. Here immunoSEQ multiplex PCR was the method, and the copy in TCRdb shows in-frame clones only, minus some. V and J calls and clone size are given by that table; D and trimming were obtained from the DNA. The data show 150,000 to 200,000 clones, approximately 87% seen once. Sequenced input: peripheral blood. This chain connects TRBV4-1 to TRBJ1-6, with TRBD1 as a possible D gene (5 bases). The sequence was collected from a woman in her 70s with COVID-19, enrolled during active disease. The CDR3 loop reads CASSQDIGAPTYNSPLHF. The CDR3 DNA is TGCGCCAGCAGCCAAGATATTGGGGCGCCAACCTATAATTCACCCCTCCACTTT.